One and the same sample provided the 9 T cell receptor beta chains below, sequenced in a study of shared clonotypes between healthy human individuals. The repertoire was sequenced with immunoSEQ multiplex PCR; TCRdb's copy has only in-frame clones and lacks some. Among 2 million to 3 million clones, around 90% were seen once, and the ten largest hold roughly 0.14%. The sample taken for sequencing was naive CD4+ T cells sorted from blood. The subset here: CD45RA+ positively selected. The receptor source for this set is a man between 18 and 29 years old in good health.

The J gene is TRBJ2-5, the V gene TRBV18; D possibly corresponds to TRBD1 (5 bases). CDR1 and CDR2 from the germline V gene are KGHSH and LQKENI. The CDR3 has 14 residues. Trimming left V 5 bases short and J 4 bases short, with 14 bases between. CDR3 loop: CASSDQGMPETQYF. The CDR3 nucleotides read TGTGCCAGCTCAGACCAGGGCATGCCAGAGACCCAGTACTTC.

As regards this clone: Other nucleotide sequences from this sample produce the same CDR3. The V call is TRBV5-1, the J call TRBJ2-1; D gene unclear. Trimming took 4 bases from V and 4 from J, leaving 12 bases between them. CDR3 length equals 14 residues. Germline V gives CDR1 SGHRS, CDR2 YFSETQ. This chain's CDR3 is CASSLAGAYNEQFF. The DNA of the CDR3 is TGCGCCAGCAGCCTGGCAGGAGCTTACAATGAGCAGTTCTTC.

The chain carries TRBV5-5 and TRBJ2-5; 9 bases are shared with TRBD2. The CDR3 is 16 residues long. The junction had 8 bases not matched to a gene; V was cut back by 1 base and J by 4 bases. Per the germline V gene, CDR1 is SGHKS and CDR2 is YYEKEE (reference sequence). DNA of the CDR3: TGTGCCAGCAGCTTGCCGGCGGGGGGGCTTGTAGAGACCCAGTACTTC. Translating gives CASSLPAGGLVETQYF.

The rearrangement joins TRBV6-1 to TRBJ2-7; 9 bases are shared with TRBD2. V shed 2 bases, J shed 3 bases, and the junction held 5 bases outside the gene matches. CDR1 is MNHNS and CDR2 is SASEGT in the germline V gene. The CDR3 runs 15 residues. For the CDR3, the DNA is TGTGCCAGCAGTGAATTGAGTAGCGGGGGCTACGAGCAGTACTTC. It specifies CASSELSSGGYEQYF.

This sequence joins TRBV28 and TRBJ2-4; D gene uncertain. This CDR3 spans 13 amino acids. Trimming stripped 8 bases from V and 2 bases from J, with 10 bases between. The V gene's germline CDR1 is MDHEN and CDR2 SYDVKM. The CDR3 sequence is CASSASTKNIQYF. The CDR3 coding sequence is TGTGCCAGCTCTGCGAGTACCAAAAACATTCAGTACTTC. The whole variable domain, filled in from reference TRBV28 and TRBJ2-4, reads DVKVTQSSRYLVKRTGEKVFLECVQDMDHENMFWYRQDPGLGLRLIYFSYDVKMKEKGDIPEGYSVSREKKERFSLILESASTNQTSMYLCASSASTKNIQYFGAGTRLSVL.

V gene TRBV11-3 combines with J gene TRBJ1-1, with D perhaps TRBD1 (5 bases). Germline V gene sequence: CDR1 SGHNT, CDR2 YENEEA. V gave up 2 bases and J gave up 5 bases, with 9 bases separating them. The CDR3 contains 13 residues. The CDR3 sequence: CASSLQGKTEAFF. The CDR3 nucleotides are TGTGCCAGCAGCTTACAGGGAAAGACTGAAGCTTTCTTT.

This chain joins TRBV27 and TRBJ2-7, with 11 bases lining up with TRBD2. V shed 11 bases, J shed 3 bases, and the junction held 12 bases outside the gene matches. The CDR3 consists of 15 residues. CDR1 is MNHEY, CDR2 SMNVEV, per germline (reference sequence). The CDR3 reads CASGLLAGGGYEQYF. The CDR3, as DNA: TGTGCCTCGGGGCTTCTAGCGGGAGGCGGCTACGAGCAGTACTTC.

The rearrangement uses TRBV5-1 and TRBJ2-3, with 9 nucleotides matching TRBD1. V dropped 1 base and J dropped 2; count of bases not matched to a gene: 11. Germline CDR1 reads SGHRS; CDR2 reads YFSETQ. This CDR3 contains 18 residues. CDR3 sequence (DNA): TGCGCCAGCAGCTTGAGGTTCGTGACAGGGGGATTCACAGATACGCAGTATTTT. Its protein is CASSLRFVTGGFTDTQYF.

This clone was seen only a few times. This chain connects TRBV30 to TRBJ1-6, with D maybe TRBD1 (6 bases). This CDR3 comprises 13 residues. V lost 5 bases, J lost 8 bases, and 13 bases lay in between. Looked up from germline, CDR1 is GTSNPN and CDR2 is SVGIG (reference sequence). The CDR3: CAWEDRRYSPLHF. In DNA, the CDR3 is TGTGCCTGGGAAGACAGGAGGTATTCACCCCTCCACTTT.